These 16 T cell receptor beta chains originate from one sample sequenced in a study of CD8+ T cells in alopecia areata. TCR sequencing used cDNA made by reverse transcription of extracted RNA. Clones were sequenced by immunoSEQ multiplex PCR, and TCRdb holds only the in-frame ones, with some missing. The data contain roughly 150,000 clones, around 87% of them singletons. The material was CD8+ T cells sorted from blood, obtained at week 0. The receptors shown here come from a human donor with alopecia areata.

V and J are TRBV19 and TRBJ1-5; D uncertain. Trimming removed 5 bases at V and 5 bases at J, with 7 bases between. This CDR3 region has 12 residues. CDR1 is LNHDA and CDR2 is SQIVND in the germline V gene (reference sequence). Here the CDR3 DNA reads TGTGCCAGTAGTCCCTCGTATCAGCCCCAGCATTTT. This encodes CASSPSYQPQHF.

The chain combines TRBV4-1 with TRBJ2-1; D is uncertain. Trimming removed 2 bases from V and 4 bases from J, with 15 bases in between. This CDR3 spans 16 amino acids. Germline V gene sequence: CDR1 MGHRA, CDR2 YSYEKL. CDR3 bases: TGCGCCAGCAGCCAATCCACGAACGGGTTATACAATGAGCAGTTCTTC. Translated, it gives CASSQSTNGLYNEQFF.

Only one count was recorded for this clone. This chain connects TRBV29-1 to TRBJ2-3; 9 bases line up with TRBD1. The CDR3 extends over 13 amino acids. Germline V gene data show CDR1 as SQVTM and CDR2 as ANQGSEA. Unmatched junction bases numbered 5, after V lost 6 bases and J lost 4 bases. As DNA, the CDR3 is TGCAGCGTCGGGACAGGGAAGCCAGATACGCAGTATTTT. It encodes CSVGTGKPDTQYF.

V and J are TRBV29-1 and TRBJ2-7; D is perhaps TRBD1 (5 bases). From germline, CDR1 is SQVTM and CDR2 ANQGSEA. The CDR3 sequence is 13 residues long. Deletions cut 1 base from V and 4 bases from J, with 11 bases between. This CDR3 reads CSVEGGLRYEQYF. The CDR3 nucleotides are TGCAGCGTTGAAGGGGGCCTAAGGTACGAGCAGTACTTC.

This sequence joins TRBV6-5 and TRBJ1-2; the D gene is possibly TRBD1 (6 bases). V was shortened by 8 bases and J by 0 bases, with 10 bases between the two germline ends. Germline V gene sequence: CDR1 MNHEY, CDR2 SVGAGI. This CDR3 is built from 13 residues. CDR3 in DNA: TGTGCCAGCCGAGGGGGAGCTAACTATGGCTACACCTTC. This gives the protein CASRGGANYGYTF.

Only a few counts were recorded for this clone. CDR3 DNA sequence: TGCAGCGCGGGGACAGGGGGCTACAATGAGCAGTTCTTC. Its translation: CSAGTGGYNEQFF. The chain employs TRBV29-1 and TRBJ2-1; TRBD1 aligns across 11 bases. Germline V gene lookup returns CDR1 SQVTM and CDR2 ANQGSEA. There are 13 residues in the CDR3. Losses at the gene ends were 7 bases for V and 3 bases for J; bases not matched to a gene: 2.

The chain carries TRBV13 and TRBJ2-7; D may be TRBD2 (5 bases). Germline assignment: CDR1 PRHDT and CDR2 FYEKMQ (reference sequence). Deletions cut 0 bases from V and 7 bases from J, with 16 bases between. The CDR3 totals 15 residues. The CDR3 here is CASSLGLADVREQYF. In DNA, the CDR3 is TGTGCCAGCAGCTTAGGGCTAGCTGATGTACGGGAGCAGTACTTC.

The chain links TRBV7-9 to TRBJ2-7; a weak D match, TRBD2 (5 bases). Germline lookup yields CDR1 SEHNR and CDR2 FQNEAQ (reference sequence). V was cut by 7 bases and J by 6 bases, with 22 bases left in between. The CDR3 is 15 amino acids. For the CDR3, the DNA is TGTGCCAGCATCCTCCCCGTAGGGAGCCCGGGCGAGCAGTACTTC. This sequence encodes CASILPVGSPGEQYF.

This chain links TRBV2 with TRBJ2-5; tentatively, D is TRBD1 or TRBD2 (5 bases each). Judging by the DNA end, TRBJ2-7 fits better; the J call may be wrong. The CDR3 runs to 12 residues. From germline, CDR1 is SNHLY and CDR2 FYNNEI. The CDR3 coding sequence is TGTGCCAGCAGTGGGGACGTCTACGAGCAGTACTTC. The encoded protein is CASSGDVYEQYF.

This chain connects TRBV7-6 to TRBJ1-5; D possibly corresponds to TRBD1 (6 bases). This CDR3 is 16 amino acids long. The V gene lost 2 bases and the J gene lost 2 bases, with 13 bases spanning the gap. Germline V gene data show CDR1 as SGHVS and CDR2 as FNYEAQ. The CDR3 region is CASSLTGPTGNQPQHF. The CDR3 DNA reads TGTGCCAGCAGCTTAACAGGGCCGACTGGCAATCAGCCCCAGCATTTT.

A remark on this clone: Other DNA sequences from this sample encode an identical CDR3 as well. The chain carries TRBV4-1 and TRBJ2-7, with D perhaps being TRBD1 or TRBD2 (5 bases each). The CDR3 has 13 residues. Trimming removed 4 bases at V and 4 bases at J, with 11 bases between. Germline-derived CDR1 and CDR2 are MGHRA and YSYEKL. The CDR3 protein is CASSPVGTYEQYF. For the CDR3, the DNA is TGCGCCAGCAGCCCAGTTGGGACGTACGAGCAGTACTTC.

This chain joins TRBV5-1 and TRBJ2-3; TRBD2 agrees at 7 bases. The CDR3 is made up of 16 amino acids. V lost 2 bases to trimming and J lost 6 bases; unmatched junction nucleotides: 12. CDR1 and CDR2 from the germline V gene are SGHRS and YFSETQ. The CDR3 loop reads CASSFPTNGLDDTQYF. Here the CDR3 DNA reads TGCGCCAGCAGCTTCCCCACCAACGGACTAGACGATACGCAGTATTTT. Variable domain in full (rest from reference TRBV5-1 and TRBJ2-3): KAGVTQTPRYLIKTRGQQVTLSCSPISGHRSVSWYQQTPGQGLQFLFEYFSETQRNKGNFPGRFSGRQFSNSRSEMNVSTLELGDSALYLCASSFPTNGLDDTQYFGPGTRLTVL.

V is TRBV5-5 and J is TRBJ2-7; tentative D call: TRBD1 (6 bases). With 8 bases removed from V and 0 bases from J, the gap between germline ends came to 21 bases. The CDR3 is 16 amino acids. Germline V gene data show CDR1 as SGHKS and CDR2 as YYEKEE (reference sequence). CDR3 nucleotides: TGTGCCAGTACTCCACTACGCAGGGGTGTCTCCTACGAGCAGTACTTC. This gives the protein CASTPLRRGVSYEQYF.

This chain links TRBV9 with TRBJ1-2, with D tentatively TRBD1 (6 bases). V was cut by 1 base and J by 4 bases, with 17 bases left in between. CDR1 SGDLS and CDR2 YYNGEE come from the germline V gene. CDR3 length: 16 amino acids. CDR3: CASSVRPGQGIYGYTF. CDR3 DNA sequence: TGTGCCAGCAGCGTAAGGCCCGGGCAGGGGATCTATGGCTACACCTTC.

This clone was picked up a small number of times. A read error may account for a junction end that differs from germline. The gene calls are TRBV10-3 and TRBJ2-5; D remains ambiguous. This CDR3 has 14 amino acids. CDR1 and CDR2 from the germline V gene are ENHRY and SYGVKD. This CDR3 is CASSYPTTRETQYF. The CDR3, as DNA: TGTGCCAGCAGTTACCCGACCACAAGGGAGACCCAGTACTTC.

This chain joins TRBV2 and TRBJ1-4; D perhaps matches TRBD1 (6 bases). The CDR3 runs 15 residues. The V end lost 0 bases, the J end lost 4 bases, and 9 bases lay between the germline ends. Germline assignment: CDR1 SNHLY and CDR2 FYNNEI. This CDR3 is CASSEAGTLNEKLFF. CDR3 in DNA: TGTGCCAGCAGTGAAGCCGGGACACTTAATGAAAAACTGTTTTTT. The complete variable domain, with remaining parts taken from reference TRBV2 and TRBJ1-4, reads EPEVTQTPSHQVTQMGQEVILRCVPISNHLYFYWYRQILGQKVEFLVSFYNNEISEKSEIFDDQFSVERPDGSNFTLKIRSTKLEDSAMYFCASSEAGTLNEKLFFGSGTQLSVL.